The T cell receptor beta chain under discussion was sequenced for a study of blood T cell repertoires in COVID-19. Libraries were prepared by immunoSEQ multiplex PCR; TCRdb keeps only in-frame clonotypes and omits some of them. The sample shows around 69,000 clones, 85% of them seen only once. The CDR3 length is 13 residues. Per the germline V gene, CDR1 is SGDLS and CDR2 is YYNGEE. Trimming shortened V by 4 bases and J by 6 bases, and 13 bases separated the two germline ends. Sequencing was performed on peripheral blood. This TCR derives from a man aged 50-59 years with acute or convalescent COVID-19. This chain links TRBV9 with TRBJ1-2; no clear D gene. CDR3 DNA: TGTGCCAGCAGCCCCTTAGAGCGGGATGGCTACACCTTC. This sequence encodes CASSPLERDGYTF.